The 25 T cell receptor beta chains in this list originate from one sample, sequenced in a study of cytomegalovirus exposure and HLA in healthy donors. PCR amplification relied on 60 Vbeta primers (plus 13 Jbeta primers). The data were produced by immunoSEQ multiplex PCR, yet TCRdb's version contains in-frame clones alone and is incomplete. The data show 170,000 or so clones, with under 85% seen just once and roughly 1.5% held by the top ten. The sequenced material came from PBMCs. The receptors were gathered from a man in his fifties or sixties in good health and CMV-seronegative.

The gene calls are TRBV29-1 and TRBJ2-5, with 9 bases lining up with TRBD2. The germline V gene has CDR1 SQVTM and CDR2 ANQGSEA. The CDR3 loop spans 15 amino acids. J gave up 5 bases and V 6 bases, and 13 bases lay outside the gene matches. This CDR3 reads CSVPYSGSRLETQYF. CDR3 bases: TGCAGCGTGCCCTATAGCGGGAGCAGGTTGGAGACCCAGTACTTC.

The chain recombines TRBV5-1 with TRBJ2-3, with 12 bases lining up with TRBD2. The CDR3 totals 18 residues. After removal of 0 bases from V and 2 bases from J, the junction contained 7 bases not matched to a gene. Germline loops: CDR1 SGHRS, CDR2 YFSETQ. The CDR3 coding sequence is TGCGCCAGCAGCTTGGAGCCAGGACTAGCGGGGCACACAGATACGCAGTATTTT. Residues: CASSLEPGLAGHTDTQYF.

The chain carries TRBV6-1 and TRBJ2-7, with a possible D match to TRBD2 (6 bases). The CDR3 is made up of 16 amino acids. The germline V gene has CDR1 MNHNS and CDR2 SASEGT. Trimming took 4 bases from V and 2 from J, leaving 18 bases between them. CDR3: CASSVLVSGGPYEQYF. CDR3 in DNA: TGTGCCAGCAGTGTCCTTGTATCCGGAGGGCCCTACGAGCAGTACTTC.

This clone was seen a single time. The rearrangement joins TRBV20-1 to TRBJ2-3; D is unresolved. Per the germline V gene, CDR1 is DFQATT and CDR2 is SNEGSKA (reference sequence). This CDR3 has 11 residues. V dropped 6 bases and J dropped 6 bases, with 10 bases sitting between them. Here the CDR3 reads CSAPGRDTQYF. The CDR3 DNA follows: TGCAGTGCCCCAGGCCGTGATACGCAGTATTTT.

The chain has TRBV7-2 and TRBJ2-1; 14 positions match TRBD2. After removal of 5 bases from V and 9 bases from J, the junction contained 6 bases not matched to a gene. Germline CDR1 is SGHTA and CDR2 is FQGNSA. This CDR3 spans 15 amino acids. The CDR3, as DNA: TGTGCCAGCAGCGTGACTAGCGGGGGGGTAGGTGAGCAGTTCTTC. Its translation is CASSVTSGGVGEQFF.

The chain is built from TRBV30 and TRBJ2-5; perhaps TRBD2 as D (5 bases). CDR3 length: 12 amino acids. The germline CDR1 and CDR2 sequences are GTSNPN and SVGIG (reference sequence). Trimming removed 3 bases from V and 4 bases from J, with 9 bases in between. As DNA, the CDR3 is TGTGCCTGGAGAGCGGTCTCAGAGACCCAGTACTTC. It encodes CAWRAVSETQYF.

This chain connects TRBV6-5 to TRBJ1-5; D unresolved. The germline V gene has CDR1 MNHEY and CDR2 SVGAGI. Trimming removed 1 base at V and 1 base at J, with 5 bases between. The CDR3 runs 14 residues. In nucleotides, the CDR3 is TGTGCCAGCAGTTACTACGGGAGCAATCAGCCCCAGCATTTT. Its protein is CASSYYGSNQPQHF.

The V call is TRBV11-2, the J call TRBJ2-5; the match to TRBD2 covers 8 bases. Trimming took 0 bases from V and 5 from J; bases not matched to a gene: 8. Germline CDR1 is SGHAT and CDR2 is FQNNGV. This CDR3 spans 16 amino acids. CDR3 amino acids: CASSLDRAGAIETQYF. DNA of the CDR3: TGTGCCAGCAGCTTAGATAGAGCGGGAGCAATCGAGACCCAGTACTTC.

This clone showed up just a few times. The rearrangement joins TRBV28 to TRBJ2-1, with 8 bases identical to TRBD2. This CDR3 has 16 residues. Germline V gene data show CDR1 as MDHEN and CDR2 as SYDVKM. Trimming cost V 1 base and J 8 bases; bases outside gene matches: 10. The CDR3 DNA reads as TGTGCCAGCAGTTTATCGGGGGGGATAGGTTGGTATGAGCAGTTCTTC. Its protein is CASSLSGGIGWYEQFF. Supplemented by reference TRBV28 and TRBJ2-1, the full variable domain reads DVKVTQSSRYLVKRTGEKVFLECVQDMDHENMFWYRQDPGLGLRLIYFSYDVKMKEKGDIPEGYSVSREKKERFSLILESASTNQTSMYLCASSLSGGIGWYEQFFGPGTRLTVL.

The rearrangement links TRBV6-5 to TRBJ1-2; 7 bases are a match to TRBD1. Trimming cost V 2 bases and J 5 bases; bases outside gene matches: 2. CDR1 is MNHEY and CDR2 is SVGAGI in the germline V gene. The CDR3 runs to 13 residues. CDR3 protein: CASSYAGGYGYTF. The CDR3 bases are TGTGCCAGCAGTTACGCAGGGGGGTATGGCTACACCTTC.

The chain links TRBV14 to TRBJ2-7; a weak D match, TRBD1 (6 bases). CDR1 and CDR2 (germline): SGHDN, FVKESK. This CDR3 is built from 15 residues. V was shortened by 4 bases and J by 1 base, with 14 bases between the two germline ends. The CDR3: CASSPHSGASYEQYF. In nucleotides, the CDR3 is TGTGCCAGCAGCCCTCATTCAGGGGCGTCCTACGAGCAGTACTTC.

This sequence joins TRBV25-1 and TRBJ1-5; D ambiguous. Germline lookup yields CDR1 MGHDK and CDR2 SYGVNS. There are 16 residues in the CDR3. Deletions cut 3 bases from V and 2 bases from J, with 14 bases between. The CDR3 protein is CASSEPGRNGNQPQHF. The CDR3 bases are TGTGCCAGCAGTGAGCCAGGCAGGAACGGCAATCAGCCCCAGCATTTT.

V and J are TRBV6-1 and TRBJ2-7, with D perhaps TRBD1 (5 bases). With 8 bases removed from V and 2 bases from J, the gap between germline ends came to 10 bases. The length of the CDR3 is 12 residues. CDR1 and CDR2 (germline): MNHNS, SASEGT. The CDR3: CASEQGPYEQYF. CDR3 bases: TGTGCCAGCGAGCAGGGTCCCTACGAGCAGTACTTC.

J is TRBJ1-1 and V is TRBV11-2, with D possibly TRBD1 on 5 matching bases. Germline CDR1 is SGHAT and CDR2 is FQNNGV. The V end was cut by 1 base, the J end by 0 bases, with 12 bases between. The CDR3 totals 16 residues. This chain's CDR3 is CASSLVGRRVNTEAFF. The DNA of the CDR3 is TGTGCCAGCAGCTTAGTAGGACGCAGGGTGAACACTGAAGCTTTCTTT.

The CDR3 DNA reads as TGTGCCAGCAGCCCGAGGGGACTTTCGAGCTCCTATAATTCACCCCTCCACTTT. Protein product: CASSPRGLSSSYNSPLHF. The rearrangement uses TRBV5-6 and TRBJ1-6; D is perhaps TRBD1 (5 bases). Trimming shortened V by 4 bases and J by 0 bases, and 17 bases separated the two germline ends. Germline V gives CDR1 SGHDT, CDR2 YYEEEE. CDR3 length: 18 residues.

This clone came up once. The chain couples TRBV11-3 to TRBJ2-2, with D possibly being TRBD2 (5 bases). The CDR3 contains 14 residues. Germline loops: CDR1 SGHNT, CDR2 YENEEA. The V end lost 1 base, the J end lost 6 bases, and 9 bases lay between the germline ends. CDR3 sequence: CASSLGGSPGELFF. DNA of the CDR3: TGTGCCAGCAGCTTAGGAGGGAGTCCCGGGGAGCTGTTTTTT.

This clone has only a few counts. The genes are TRBV19 and TRBJ2-2; TRBD2 agrees at 12 bases. Trimming cost V 5 bases and J 3 bases; bases outside gene matches: 4. From germline, CDR1 is LNHDA and CDR2 SQIVND (reference sequence). The CDR3 extends over 16 amino acids. The CDR3 coding sequence is TGTGCCAGTAGTGGGGGACTAGCGGGTTACACCGGGGAGCTGTTTTTT. It codes for CASSGGLAGYTGELFF.

This chain links TRBV30 with TRBJ2-7, with D possibly being TRBD2 (6 bases). Between the trimmed V and J ends, which lost 3 bases and 2 bases, there was a span of 11 bases. Germline V gene lookup returns CDR1 GTSNPN and CDR2 SVGIG (reference sequence). This CDR3 has 13 residues. This CDR3 reads CAWSRGSPYEQYF. The CDR3 nucleotides read TGTGCCTGGAGCCGGGGGTCCCCCTACGAGCAGTACTTC.

The chain combines TRBV5-1 with TRBJ2-1; 10 positions agree with TRBD2. V shed 5 bases and J 1 base; nucleotides not matched to a gene: 6. Germline CDR1 reads SGHRS; CDR2 reads YFSETQ. The CDR3 extends over 16 amino acids. CDR3: CASSRTSGTSYNEQFF. The CDR3 region has the DNA TGCGCCAGCAGTCGGACTAGCGGTACTTCCTACAATGAGCAGTTCTTC. The full variable domain, completed using reference TRBV5-1 and TRBJ2-1, is KAGVTQTPRYLIKTRGQQVTLSCSPISGHRSVSWYQQTPGQGLQFLFEYFSETQRNKGNFPGRFSGRQFSNSRSEMNVSTLELGDSALYLCASSRTSGTSYNEQFFGPGTRLTVL.

The chain uses TRBV11-2 and TRBJ1-2, with D tentatively TRBD1 (5 bases). Germline CDR1 SGHAT, CDR2 FQNNGV. CDR3 length: 13 amino acids. V lost 0 bases and J 6 bases, leaving 8 bases between the germline ends. DNA of the CDR3: TGTGCCAGCAGCTTAGATGACAGAGATGGCTACACCTTC. Amino acid sequence: CASSLDDRDGYTF.

J is TRBJ2-3 and V is TRBV14; 7 bases align to TRBD2. V gave up 9 bases and J gave up 5 bases; unmatched junction bases: 5. The germline CDR1 and CDR2 sequences are SGHDN and FVKESK. The CDR3 loop spans 12 amino acids. DNA of the CDR3: TGTGCCAGTAGGACGGGGGGAGATACGCAGTATTTT. This codes for CASRTGGDTQYF.

The chain links TRBV28 to TRBJ2-2, with 7 bases lining up with TRBD1. The CDR3 is 15 amino acids. Germline trimming cut 6 bases from V and 4 bases from J; bases unmatched to any gene: 8. Looked up from germline, CDR1 is MDHEN and CDR2 is SYDVKM. CDR3 coding DNA: TGTGCCAGCAGGTCGGGACAGTGGAGCACCGGGGAGCTGTTTTTT. Its translation is CASRSGQWSTGELFF.

This clone has a handful of counts. This chain uses TRBV5-1 with TRBJ2-6, with D tentatively TRBD2 (5 bases). Trimming shortened V by 3 bases and J by 1 base, and 11 bases separated the two germline ends. This CDR3 has 16 amino acids. Germline-derived CDR1 and CDR2 are SGHRS and YFSETQ. The CDR3 coding sequence is TGCGCCAGCAGCTCTTTGACTACTTCTGGGGCCAACGTCCTGACTTTC. Translated: CASSSLTTSGANVLTF.

The rearrangement joins TRBV20-1 to TRBJ2-1, with D unresolved. The CDR3 is 11 amino acids. The V end lost 3 bases, the J end lost 7 bases, and 7 bases lay between the germline ends. Germline assignment: CDR1 DFQATT and CDR2 SNEGSKA (reference sequence). The CDR3 coding sequence is TGCAGTGCTAGTGTATTTAATGAGCAGTTCTTC. This gives the protein CSASVFNEQFF.

The chain is built from TRBV7-2 and TRBJ2-2; 7 bases align to TRBD1. The CDR3 is 17 residues long. Germline CDR1 and CDR2: SGHTA and FQGNSA. V dropped 5 bases and J dropped 8; count of bases not matched to a gene: 17. For the CDR3, the DNA is TGTGCCAGCAGCACGAGGACAGGACATGGAAACTGGGGGGAGCTGTTTTTT. Translated: CASSTRTGHGNWGELFF. Full variable domain (remainder filled in from reference TRBV7-2 and TRBJ2-2): GAGVSQSPSNKVTEKGKDVELRCDPISGHTALYWYRQSLGQGLEFLIYFQGNSAPDKSGLPSDRFSAERTGGSVSTLTIQRTQQEDSAVYLCASSTRTGHGNWGELFFGEGSRLTVL.